This TCR beta chain was sequenced in a study of shared clonotypes between healthy human individuals. General observations from the study: Donor clonotype sharing was expected to depend on sequencing depth.

Germline CDR1 reads SGDLS; CDR2 reads YYNGEE. V dropped 4 bases and J dropped 0 bases, with 10 bases sitting between them. The CDR3 has 14 amino acids. Each cell subset's genomic DNA was divided evenly among several immunoSEQ plates. When replicate PCRs were run on unsorted PBMC, they used approximately 290 ng DNA, about 30,000 T cell genomes. Measured with immunoSEQ multiplex PCR; TCRdb has only the in-frame clones, and not every one. The sample has around 480,000 clones, 60% to 80% seen once. This clone was observed once. The antigen remains unidentified. There were only Caucasian adults among the donors, and all lived in Nashville, Tennessee.

Sequenced material: PBMCs. The chain links TRBV9 to TRBJ1-1; D is unresolved. This clonotype originated in a middle-aged woman in good health. Some clones in this sample may be carry-over from other donors' samples. In DNA form, the CDR3 reads TGTGCCAGCAGCCCGAATAATCTGAACACTGAAGCTTTCTTT. Protein sequence: CASSPNNLNTEAFF. The entire variable domain, with the rest obtained from reference TRBV9 and TRBJ1-1, is as follows: DSGVTQTPKHLITATGQRVTLRCSPRSGDLSVYWYQQSLDQGLQFLIQYYNGEERAKGNILERFSAQQFPDLHSELNLSSLELGDSALYFCASSPNNLNTEAFFGQGTRLTVV.